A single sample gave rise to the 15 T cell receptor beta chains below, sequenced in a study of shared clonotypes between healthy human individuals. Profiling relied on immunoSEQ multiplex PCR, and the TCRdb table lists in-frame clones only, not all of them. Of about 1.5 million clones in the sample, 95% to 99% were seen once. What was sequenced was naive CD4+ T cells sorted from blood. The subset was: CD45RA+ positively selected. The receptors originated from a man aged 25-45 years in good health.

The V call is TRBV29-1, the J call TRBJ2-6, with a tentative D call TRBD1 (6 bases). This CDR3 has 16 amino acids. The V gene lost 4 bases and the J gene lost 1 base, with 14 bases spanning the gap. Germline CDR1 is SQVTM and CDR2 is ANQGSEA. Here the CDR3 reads CSVVDNRESGANVLTF. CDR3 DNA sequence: TGCAGCGTTGTCGACAACAGGGAATCTGGGGCCAACGTCCTGACTTTC. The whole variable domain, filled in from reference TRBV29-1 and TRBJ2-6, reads SAVISQKPSRDICQRGTSLTIQCQVDSQVTMMFWYRQQPGQSLTLIATANQGSEATYESGFVIDKFPISRPNLTFSTLTVSNMSPEDSSIYLCSVVDNRESGANVLTFGAGSRLTVL.

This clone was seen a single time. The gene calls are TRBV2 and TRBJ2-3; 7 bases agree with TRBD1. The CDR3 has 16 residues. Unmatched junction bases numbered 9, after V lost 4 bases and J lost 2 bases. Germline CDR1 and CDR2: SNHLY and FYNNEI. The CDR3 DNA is TGTGCCAGCAGTGGGGACAGTCTAACGATCACAGATACGCAGTATTTT. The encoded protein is CASSGDSLTITDTQYF.

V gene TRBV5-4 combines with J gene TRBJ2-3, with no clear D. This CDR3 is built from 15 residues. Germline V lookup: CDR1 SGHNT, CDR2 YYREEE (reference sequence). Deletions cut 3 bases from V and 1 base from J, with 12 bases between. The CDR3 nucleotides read TGTGCCAGCAGCTCGACGACATCTGGCACAGATACGCAGTATTTT. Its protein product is CASSSTTSGTDTQYF. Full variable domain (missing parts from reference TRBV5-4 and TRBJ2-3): ETGVTQSPTHLIKTRGQQVTLRCSSQSGHNTVSWYQQALGQGPQFIFQYYREEENGRGNFPPRFSGLQFPNYSSELNVNALELDDSALYLCASSSTTSGTDTQYFGPGTRLTVL.

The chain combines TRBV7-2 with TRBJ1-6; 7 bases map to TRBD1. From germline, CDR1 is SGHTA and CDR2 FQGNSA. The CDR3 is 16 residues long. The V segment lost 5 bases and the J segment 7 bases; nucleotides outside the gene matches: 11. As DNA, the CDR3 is TGTGCCAGCAGCGAAGCCGCGACAGGGTTGAATTCACCCCTCCACTTT. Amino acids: CASSEAATGLNSPLHF.

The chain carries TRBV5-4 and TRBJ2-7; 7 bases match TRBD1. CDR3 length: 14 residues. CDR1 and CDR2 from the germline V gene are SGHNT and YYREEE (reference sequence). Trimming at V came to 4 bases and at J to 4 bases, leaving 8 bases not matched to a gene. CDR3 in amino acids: CASSVDRRTYEQYF. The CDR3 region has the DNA TGTGCCAGCAGCGTGGACAGGCGGACTTACGAGCAGTACTTC.

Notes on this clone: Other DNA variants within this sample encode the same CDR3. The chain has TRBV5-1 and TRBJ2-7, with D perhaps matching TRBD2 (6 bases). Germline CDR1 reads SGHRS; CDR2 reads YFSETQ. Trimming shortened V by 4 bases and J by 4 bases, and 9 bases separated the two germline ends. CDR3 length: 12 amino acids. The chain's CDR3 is CASSLEGYEQYF. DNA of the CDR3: TGCGCCAGCAGCCTGGAGGGGTACGAGCAGTACTTC. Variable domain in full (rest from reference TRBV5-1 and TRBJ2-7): KAGVTQTPRYLIKTRGQQVTLSCSPISGHRSVSWYQQTPGQGLQFLFEYFSETQRNKGNFPGRFSGRQFSNSRSEMNVSTLELGDSALYLCASSLEGYEQYFGPGTRLTVT.

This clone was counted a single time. Here the CDR3 reads CASSLGGLVGAQYF. The CDR3 nucleotides are TGTGCCAGCAGTTTAGGGGGACTAGTTGGAGCTCAGTACTTC. The V and J genes are TRBV28 and TRBJ2-4; 8 bases fit TRBD2. CDR1 is MDHEN and CDR2 is SYDVKM in the germline V gene. There are 14 residues in the CDR3. The V and J ends lost 2 bases and 12 bases, in that order; junction bases with no gene match: 9.

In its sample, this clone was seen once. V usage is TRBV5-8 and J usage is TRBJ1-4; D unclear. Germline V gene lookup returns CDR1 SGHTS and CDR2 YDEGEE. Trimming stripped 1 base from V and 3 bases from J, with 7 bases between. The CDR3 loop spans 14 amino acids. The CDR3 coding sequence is TGTGCCAGCAGCTTGCGGCCAGCTAATGAAAAACTGTTTTTT. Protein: CASSLRPANEKLFF.

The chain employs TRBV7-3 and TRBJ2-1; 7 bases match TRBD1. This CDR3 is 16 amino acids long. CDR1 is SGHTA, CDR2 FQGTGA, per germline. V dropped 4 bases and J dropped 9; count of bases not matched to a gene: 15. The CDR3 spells CASSSIDRVVGSEQFF. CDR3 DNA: TGTGCCAGCAGCTCGATAGACAGGGTGGTCGGAAGTGAGCAGTTCTTC.

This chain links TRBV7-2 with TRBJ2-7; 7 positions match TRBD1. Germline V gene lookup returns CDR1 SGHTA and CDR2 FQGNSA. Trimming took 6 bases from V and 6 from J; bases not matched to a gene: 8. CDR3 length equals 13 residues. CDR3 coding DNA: TGTGCCAGCAGTCCAAGACAGGGTACCGAGCAGTACTTC. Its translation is CASSPRQGTEQYF.

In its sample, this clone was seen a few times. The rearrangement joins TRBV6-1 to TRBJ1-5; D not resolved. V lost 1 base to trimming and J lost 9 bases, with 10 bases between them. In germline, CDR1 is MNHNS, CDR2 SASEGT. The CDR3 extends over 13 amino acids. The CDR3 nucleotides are TGTGCCAGCAGTGAAGAGAGGGCGAGGCCCCAGCATTTT. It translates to CASSEERARPQHF.

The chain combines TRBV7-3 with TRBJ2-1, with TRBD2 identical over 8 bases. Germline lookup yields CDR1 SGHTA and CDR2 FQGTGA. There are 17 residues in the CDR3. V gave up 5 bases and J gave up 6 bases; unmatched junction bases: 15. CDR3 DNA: TGTGCCAGCAGCGGAAAGGCCGGGACTAGTTTCCTCAATGAGCAGTTCTTC. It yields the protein CASSGKAGTSFLNEQFF.

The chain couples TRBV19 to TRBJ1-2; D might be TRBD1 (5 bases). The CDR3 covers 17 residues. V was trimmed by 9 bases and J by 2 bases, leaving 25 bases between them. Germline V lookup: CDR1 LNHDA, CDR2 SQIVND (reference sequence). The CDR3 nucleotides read TGTGCCAGCTCGCAGACCGGGACTTCGAGGGGCAACTATGGCTACACCTTC. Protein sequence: CASSQTGTSRGNYGYTF.

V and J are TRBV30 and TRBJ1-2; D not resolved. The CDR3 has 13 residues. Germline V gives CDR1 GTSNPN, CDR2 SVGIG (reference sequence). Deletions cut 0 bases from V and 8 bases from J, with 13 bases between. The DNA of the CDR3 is TGTGCCTGGAGTGTACATGTCCGGGGAGGCTACACCTTC. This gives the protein CAWSVHVRGGYTF. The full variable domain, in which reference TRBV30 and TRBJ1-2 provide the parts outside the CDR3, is SQTIHQWPATLVQPVGSPLSLECTVEGTSNPNLYWYRQAAGRGLQLLFYSVGIGQISSEVPQNLSASRPQDRQFILSSKKLLLSDSGFYLCAWSVHVRGGYTFGSGTRLTVV.

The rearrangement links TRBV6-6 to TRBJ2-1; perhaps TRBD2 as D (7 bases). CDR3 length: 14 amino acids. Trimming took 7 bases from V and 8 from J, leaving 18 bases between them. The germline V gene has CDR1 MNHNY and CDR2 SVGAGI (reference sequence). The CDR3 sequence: CASTEGGGPYEQFF. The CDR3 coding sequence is TGTGCCAGCACCGAGGGGGGAGGGCCCTATGAGCAGTTCTTC.